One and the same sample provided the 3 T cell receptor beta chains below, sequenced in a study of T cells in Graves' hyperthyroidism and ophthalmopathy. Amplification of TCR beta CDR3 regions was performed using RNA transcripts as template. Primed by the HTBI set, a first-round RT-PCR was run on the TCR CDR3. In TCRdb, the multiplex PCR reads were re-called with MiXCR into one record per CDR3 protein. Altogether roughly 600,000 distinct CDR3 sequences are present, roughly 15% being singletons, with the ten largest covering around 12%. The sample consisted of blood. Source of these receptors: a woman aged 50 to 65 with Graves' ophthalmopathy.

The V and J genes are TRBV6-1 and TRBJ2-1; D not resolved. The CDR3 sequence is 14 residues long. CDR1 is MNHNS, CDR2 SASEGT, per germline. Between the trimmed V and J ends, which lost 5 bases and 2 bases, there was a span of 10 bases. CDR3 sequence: CASSRIGPYNEQFF. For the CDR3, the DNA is TGTGCCAGCAGTCGCATAGGACCCTACAATGAGCAGTTCTTC.

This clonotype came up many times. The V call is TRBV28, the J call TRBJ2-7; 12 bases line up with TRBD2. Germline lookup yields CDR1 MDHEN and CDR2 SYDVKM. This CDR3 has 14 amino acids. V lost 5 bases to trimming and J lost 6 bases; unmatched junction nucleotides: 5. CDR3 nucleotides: TGTGCCAGCAGTAGACTAGCGGGAGAAGGCGAGCAGTACTTC. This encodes CASSRLAGEGEQYF.

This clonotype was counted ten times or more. This chain's CDR3 is CASTWDRNYEQYF. CDR3 bases: TGTGCCAGCACTTGGGACAGAAATTACGAGCAGTACTTC. The genes are TRBV18 and TRBJ2-7, with 7 bases identical to TRBD1. The CDR3 is made up of 13 amino acids. Germline-derived CDR1 and CDR2 are KGHSH and LQKENI. The V gene end was trimmed by 8 bases and the J gene end by 4 bases; junction bases not matched to a gene: 8.